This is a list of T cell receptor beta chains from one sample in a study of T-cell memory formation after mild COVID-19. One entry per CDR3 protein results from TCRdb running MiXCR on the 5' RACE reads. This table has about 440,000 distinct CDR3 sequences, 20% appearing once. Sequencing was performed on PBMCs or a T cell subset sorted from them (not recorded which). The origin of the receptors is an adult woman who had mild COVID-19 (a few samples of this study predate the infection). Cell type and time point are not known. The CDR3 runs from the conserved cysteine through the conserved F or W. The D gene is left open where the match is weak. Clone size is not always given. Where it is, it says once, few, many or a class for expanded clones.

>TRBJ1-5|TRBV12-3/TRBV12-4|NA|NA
TGTGCCAGCAGTCCTCCGGGGGGAACTAATCAGCCCCAGCATTTT
CASSPPGGTNQPQHF
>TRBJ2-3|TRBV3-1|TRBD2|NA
TGTGCCAGCAGCCAAGAAGGACTAGCTGTGGATACGCAGTATTTT
CASSQEGLAVDTQYF
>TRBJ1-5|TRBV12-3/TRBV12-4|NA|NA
TGTGCCAGCAGTCGAAGCTCAAAAAGCAATCAGCCCCAGCATTTT
CASSRSSKSNQPQHF
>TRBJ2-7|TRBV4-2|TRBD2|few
TGTGCCAGCAGCCTGCCGGGGGGAGAGTACGAGCAGTACTTC
CASSLPGGEYEQYF
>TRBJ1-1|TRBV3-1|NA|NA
TGTGCCAGCAGCCAAGACTTGGCCTACACTGAAGCTTTCTTT
CASSQDLAYTEAFF
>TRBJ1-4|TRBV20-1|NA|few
TGCAGTGCTAGCATCCCACCAAGTGTAACTAATGAAAAACTGTTTTTT
CSASIPPSVTNEKLFF
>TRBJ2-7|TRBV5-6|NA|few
TGTGCCAGCAGCCCCTCTGGGGTGGGGACCTACGAGCAGTACTTC
CASSPSGVGTYEQYF
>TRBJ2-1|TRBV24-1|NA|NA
TGTGCCACCAGTGATCTGGGGGTGGATATCAATGAGCAGTTCTTC
CATSDLGVDINEQFF
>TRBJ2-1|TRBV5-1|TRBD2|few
TGCGCCAGCAGCTCCGGGACTAGCGGGGCTAATGAGCAGTTCTTC
CASSSGTSGANEQFF
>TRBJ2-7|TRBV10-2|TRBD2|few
TGCGCCAGCGGGACTAGTCTCTACGAGCAGTACTTC
CASGTSLYEQYF
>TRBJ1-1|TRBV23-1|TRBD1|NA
TGCGCCAGCACCCATTCCAGGGGGGAGAAAACACTTGAAGCTTTCTTT
CASTHSRGEKTLEAFF
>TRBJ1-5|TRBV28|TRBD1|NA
TGTGCCAGCAGGGGGGCCCCACAGGGGGACCAGCCCCAGCATTTT
CASRGAPQGDQPQHF
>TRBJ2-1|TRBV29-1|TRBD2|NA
TGCAGCCGATTACCGGGGGGTCCCTACAATGAGCAGTTCTTC
CSRLPGGPYNEQFF
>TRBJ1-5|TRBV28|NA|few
TGTGCCAGCAGTTATGGACAGTTCAATCAGCCCCAGCATTTT
CASSYGQFNQPQHF
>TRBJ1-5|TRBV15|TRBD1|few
TGTGCCACCAGCAGGGGGACAGGGGTCAATCAGCCCCAGCATTTT
CATSRGTGVNQPQHF
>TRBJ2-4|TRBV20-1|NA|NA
TGCAGTGCTAGAGATTGGCCGGGGGCCGCCAAAAACATTCAGTACTTC
CSARDWPGAAKNIQYF
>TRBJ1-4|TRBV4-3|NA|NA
TGCGCCAGCAGCCATTATCGGCAGGATGAAAAACTGTTTTTT
CASSHYRQDEKLFF
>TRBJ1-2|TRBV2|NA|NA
TGTGCCAGCAGTGGGAACAGCTTTAACTATGGCTACACCTTC
CASSGNSFNYGYTF
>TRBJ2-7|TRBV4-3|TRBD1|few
TGCGCCAGCAGCCAGAACCTGGGACAGCCCTACGAGCAGTACTTC
CASSQNLGQPYEQYF
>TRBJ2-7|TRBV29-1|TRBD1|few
TGCAGCGTCGGTCCCGGGACAGGGATCGAGCAGTACTTC
CSVGPGTGIEQYF
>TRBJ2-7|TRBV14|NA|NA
TGTGCCAGCAGCCCGACAGGGATGGGAGGGGGCTCCTACGAGCAGTACTTC
CASSPTGMGGGSYEQYF
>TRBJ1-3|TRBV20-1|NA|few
TGCAGTGCTAGCCTAGACAGTTACTCTGGAAACACCATATATTTT
CSASLDSYSGNTIYF
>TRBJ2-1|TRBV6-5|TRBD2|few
TGTGCCAGCAGCCACGGACTAGCGGGAGGTGAGCAGTTCTTC
CASSHGLAGGEQFF
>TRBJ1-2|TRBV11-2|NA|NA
TGTGCCAGCAGCTTAGCACGGACAGTCAACTATGGCTACACCTTC
CASSLARTVNYGYTF
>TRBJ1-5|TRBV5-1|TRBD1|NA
TGCGCCAGCAGCTTGGATCCACAGGGGCTCGGTCAGCCCCAGCATTTT
CASSLDPQGLGQPQHF
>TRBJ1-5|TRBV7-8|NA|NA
TGTGCCAGCAGCCCTCGGGTCAGCAATCAGCCCCAGCATTTT
CASSPRVSNQPQHF
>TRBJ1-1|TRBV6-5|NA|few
TGTGCCAGCAGGATACGGGGGTACACTGAAGCTTTCTTT
CASRIRGYTEAFF
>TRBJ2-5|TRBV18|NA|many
TGTGCCAGCAGCCCCACAAGGCAAGAGACCCAGTACTTC
CASSPTRQETQYF
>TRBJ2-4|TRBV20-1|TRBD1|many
TGCAGTGCTCCGCCCCGACAGGGGATAGCCAAAAACATTCAGTACTTC
CSAPPRQGIAKNIQYF
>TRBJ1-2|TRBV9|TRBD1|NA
TGTGCCAGCAGCGTAGGAGGACGGTGGGACAGGGGGCCAGACTATGGCTACACCTTC
CASSVGGRWDRGPDYGYTF
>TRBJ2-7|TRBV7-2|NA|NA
TGTGCCAGCAGCTTATGGGGGTACACGCAGTACTTC
CASSLWGYTQYF
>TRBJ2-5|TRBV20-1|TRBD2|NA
TGCAGTGCTAGAGATGCCCTAGCGGGGGGGCCCCCAGAGACCCAGTACTTC
CSARDALAGGPPETQYF
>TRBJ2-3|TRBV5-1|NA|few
TGCGCCAGCAGCTGGCGGAGCATCACAGATACGCAGTATTTT
CASSWRSITDTQYF
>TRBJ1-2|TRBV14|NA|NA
TGTGCCAGCAGCCAACAGAGGAACTATGGCTACACCTTC
CASSQQRNYGYTF
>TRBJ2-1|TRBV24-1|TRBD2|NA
TGTGCCACCAGTGACCCCCGGGGGGGTTACAATGAGCAGTTCTTC
CATSDPRGGYNEQFF
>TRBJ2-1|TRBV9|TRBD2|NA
TGTGCCAGCAGCGTGTCGGGGCGTCGGACTAGCTCCTACAATGAGCAGTTCTTC
CASSVSGRRTSSYNEQFF
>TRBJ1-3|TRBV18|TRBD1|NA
TGTGCCAGCTCGAAAAGCACAGGGGACCTTGGAAACACCATATATTTT
CASSKSTGDLGNTIYF
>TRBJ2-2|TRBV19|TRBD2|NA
TGTGCCAGTAGTTACCTAGCGGGAGGGCCAAGTGGCACCGGGGAGCTGTTTTTT
CASSYLAGGPSGTGELFF
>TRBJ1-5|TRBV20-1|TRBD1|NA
TGCAGTGCTCCCCGGGACAGGGGAAGCAATCAGCCCCAGCATTTT
CSAPRDRGSNQPQHF
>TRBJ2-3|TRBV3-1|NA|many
TGTGCCAGCAGCCCCTACGGGGCACAGAGCACAGATACGCAGTATTTT
CASSPYGAQSTDTQYF
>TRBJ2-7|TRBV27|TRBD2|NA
TGTGCCAGCAGTTCTGGGGAGGGCTACGAGCAGTACTTC
CASSSGEGYEQYF
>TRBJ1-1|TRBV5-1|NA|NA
TGCGCCAGCAGCTTCCACAGGACAGCAACGAACACTGAAGCTTTCTTT
CASSFHRTATNTEAFF
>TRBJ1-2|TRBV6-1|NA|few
TGTGCCAGCAGTGAACTTGTAGGGACCAACTATGGCTACACCTTC
CASSELVGTNYGYTF
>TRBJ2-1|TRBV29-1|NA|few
TGCAGCGTTGACCTTTGGGACCCAGCCTACAATGAGCAGTTCTTC
CSVDLWDPAYNEQFF
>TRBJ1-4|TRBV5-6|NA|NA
TGTGCCAGCAGCCGGGTGGGCCTCCACAACGAAAAACTGTTTTTT
CASSRVGLHNEKLFF
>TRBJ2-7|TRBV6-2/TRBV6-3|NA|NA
TGTGCCAGCAGTTACGTGGGAGGCGAGCAGTACTTC
CASSYVGGEQYF
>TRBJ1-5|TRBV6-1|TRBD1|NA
TGTGCCAGCAGTGGAAGGACAGGGGACAATCAGCCCCAGCATTTT
CASSGRTGDNQPQHF
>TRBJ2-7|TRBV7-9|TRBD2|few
TGTGCCAGCAGCCGGGGGGAAGTCGGGGAGCAGTACTTC
CASSRGEVGEQYF
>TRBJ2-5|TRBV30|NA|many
TGTGCCTGGAGTGTACGAGGGCAAGAGACCCAGTACTTC
CAWSVRGQETQYF
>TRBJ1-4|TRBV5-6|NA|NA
TGTGCCAGCAGCTTGACTCGCGGGGCCCAGGAAGAAAAACTGTTTTTT
CASSLTRGAQEEKLFF
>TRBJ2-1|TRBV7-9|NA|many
TGTGCCAGCAGTACAGCCCACAATGAGCAGTTCTTC
CASSTAHNEQFF
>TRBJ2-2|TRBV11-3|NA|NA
TGTGCCAGCAGCTTCGAGGGGAGCGGGGAGCTGTTTTTT
CASSFEGSGELFF